One and the same sample provided the 10 T cell receptor beta chains below, sequenced in a study of T-cell memory formation after mild COVID-19. From the 5' RACE reads, TCRdb called clonotypes with MiXCR, one entry per CDR3 protein. The table lists about 150,000 distinct CDR3 sequences, about 14% of them singletons. Source material: PBMCs or a T cell subset sorted from them (not recorded which). The origin of the receptors is an adult woman who had mild COVID-19 (a few samples of this study predate the infection). Cell type and time point are not known.

In its sample, this clonotype was seen many times. V gene TRBV12-5 combines with J gene TRBJ2-3, with D unclear. This CDR3 spans 12 amino acids. V gave up 3 bases and J gave up 5 bases, with 6 bases separating them. Germline V gene data show CDR1 as LGHNT and CDR2 as FRNRAP. For the CDR3, the DNA is TGTGCTAGTGGTTTCGGCGGAGATACGCAGTATTTT. Protein sequence: CASGFGGDTQYF.

There are many counts of this clonotype. This chain links TRBV7-2 with TRBJ2-1; D not resolved. CDR1 and CDR2 from the germline V gene are SGHTA and FQGNSA. This CDR3 is 15 amino acids long. V shed 0 bases and J shed 2 bases, with 8 bases lying between them. CDR3 sequence: CASSLAAGTYNEQFF. The CDR3 coding sequence is TGTGCCAGCAGCTTAGCGGCAGGTACCTACAATGAGCAGTTCTTC.

DNA for the CDR3: TGTGCCAGCAGCCCAAGGACAGATGGCACTGAAGCTTTCTTT. Translating it yields CASSPRTDGTEAFF. The rearrangement joins TRBV9 to TRBJ1-1, with D possibly matching TRBD1 (6 bases). The germline V gene has CDR1 SGDLS and CDR2 YYNGEE. V was cut by 4 bases and J by 4 bases, with 14 bases left in between. This CDR3 contains 14 residues.

This chain connects TRBV24-1 to TRBJ2-3; TRBD1 might be the D (5 bases). The CDR3 is made up of 11 amino acids. Per the germline V gene, CDR1 is KGHDR and CDR2 is SFDVKD. The ends were cut back, 8 bases at V and 4 bases at J, with 6 bases in the middle. Written as DNA, the CDR3 is TGTGCCACCATGGGGCCAGATACGCAGTATTTT. Protein: CATMGPDTQYF.

This sequence joins TRBV5-4 and TRBJ1-1, with no clear D. Trimming cost V 2 bases and J 2 bases, with 10 bases left between them. Germline-derived CDR1 and CDR2 are SGHNT and YYREEE (reference sequence). There are 14 residues in the CDR3. CDR3 in amino acids: CASSLYGLNTEAFF. The DNA of the CDR3 is TGTGCCAGCAGCTTATACGGACTAAACACTGAAGCTTTCTTT.

The V gene is TRBV9, the J gene TRBJ2-7, with D possibly being TRBD1 or TRBD2 (5 bases each). This CDR3 spans 13 amino acids. The V gene's germline CDR1 is SGDLS and CDR2 YYNGEE. V was trimmed by 3 bases and J by 6 bases, leaving 13 bases between them. As DNA, the CDR3 is TGTGCCAGCAGCGCGACCCAGGGACGCGAGCAGTACTTC. Its protein product is CASSATQGREQYF.

This clonotype turned up a few times. This chain links TRBV9 with TRBJ2-7; no firm D call. Germline V gene data show CDR1 as SGDLS and CDR2 as YYNGEE. The CDR3 sequence is 14 residues long. Trimming stripped 7 bases from V and 2 bases from J, with 16 bases between. The CDR3 DNA sequence: TGTGCCAGCCCAATTTTTCGGCAGCCCTACGAGCAGTACTTC. Translation: CASPIFRQPYEQYF. The full variable domain, completed using reference TRBV9 and TRBJ2-7, is DSGVTQTPKHLITATGQRVTLRCSPRSGDLSVYWYQQSLDQGLQFLIQYYNGEERAKGNILERFSAQQFPDLHSELNLSSLELGDSALYFCASPIFRQPYEQYFGPGTRLTVT.

This clonotype was found a few times. The chain carries TRBV9 and TRBJ2-7, with 9 bases that match TRBD2. This CDR3 has 15 amino acids. Germline-derived CDR1 and CDR2 are SGDLS and YYNGEE. Trimming cost V 0 bases and J 9 bases; bases outside gene matches: 10. CDR3 DNA sequence: TGTGCCAGCAGCGTAGATATGGCTAGCGGGAAGATGCAGTACTTC. Translating gives CASSVDMASGKMQYF.

The V gene is TRBV18, the J gene TRBJ2-1, with TRBD2 matching 14 bases. Germline V gene lookup returns CDR1 KGHSH and CDR2 LQKENI. Trimming took 3 bases from V and 9 from J; bases not matched to a gene: 4. The CDR3 contains 15 residues. This CDR3 reads CASSPGLAGAGEQFF. The CDR3 DNA reads TGTGCCAGCTCACCGGGACTAGCGGGAGCCGGTGAGCAGTTCTTC.

This clonotype was detected only a few times. V usage is TRBV18 and J usage is TRBJ1-1, with D tentatively TRBD1 (6 bases). CDR3 length equals 16 residues. The germline gives CDR1 KGHSH, CDR2 LQKENI. The V gene lost 2 bases and the J gene lost 1 base, with 14 bases spanning the gap. The CDR3 protein is CASSPSSRGWNTEAFF. DNA of the CDR3: TGTGCCAGCTCACCATCTTCCAGGGGATGGAACACTGAAGCTTTCTTT. The whole variable domain, remainder taken from reference TRBV18 and TRBJ1-1, is NAGVMQNPRHLVRRRGQEARLRCSPMKGHSHVYWYRQLPEEGLKFMVYLQKENIIDESGMPKERFSAEFPKEGPSILRIQQVVRGDSAAYFCASSPSSRGWNTEAFFGQGTRLTVV.